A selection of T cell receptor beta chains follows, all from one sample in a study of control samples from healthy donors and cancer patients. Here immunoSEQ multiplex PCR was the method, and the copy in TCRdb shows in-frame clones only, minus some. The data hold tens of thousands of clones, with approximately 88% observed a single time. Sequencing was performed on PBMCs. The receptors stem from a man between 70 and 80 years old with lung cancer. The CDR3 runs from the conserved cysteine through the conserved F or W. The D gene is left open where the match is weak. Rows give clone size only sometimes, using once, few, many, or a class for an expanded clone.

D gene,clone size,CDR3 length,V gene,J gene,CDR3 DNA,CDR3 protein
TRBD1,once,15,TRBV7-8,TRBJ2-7,TGTGCCAGCAGCTTAGTCCAGGGGGAAGCCTACGAGCAGTACTTC,CASSLVQGEAYEQYF
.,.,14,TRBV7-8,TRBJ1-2,TGTGCCAGCAGCTTTTATAGGGCGGAGGGGGGCTACACCTTC,CASSFYRAEGGYTF
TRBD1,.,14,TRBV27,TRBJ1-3,TGTGCCAGCAGTTCCACAGGGGGTAGAAACACCATATATTTT,CASSSTGGRNTIYF
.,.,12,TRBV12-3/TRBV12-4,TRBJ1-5,TGTGCCAGCAGTTTTCTAGGTCAGCCCCAGCATTTT,CASSFLGQPQHF
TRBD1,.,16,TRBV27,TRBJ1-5,TGTGCCAGCAGTTCGGCCGGGACAGGGTTTAATCAGCCCCAGCATTTT,CASSSAGTGFNQPQHF
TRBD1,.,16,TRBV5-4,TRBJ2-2,TGTGCCAGCAGCTCCTGGGACAGGGGGCGAACCGGGGAGCTGTTTTTT,CASSSWDRGRTGELFF
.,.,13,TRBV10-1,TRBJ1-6,TGCGCCAGCAGTATAACGGCCAATTCACCCCTCCACTTT,CASSITANSPLHF
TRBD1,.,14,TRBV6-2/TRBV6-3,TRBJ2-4,TGTGCCAGCAGTAGAGACAGGGTGAAAAACATTCAGTACTTC,CASSRDRVKNIQYF
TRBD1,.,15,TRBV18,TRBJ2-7,TGTGCCAGCTCACCCCAAGGGACAGGGACGCACGAGCAGTACTTC,CASSPQGTGTHEQYF
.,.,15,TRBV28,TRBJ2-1,TGTGCCAGCAGTTGGGCAGGGGTAGGTTACAATGAGCAGTTCTTC,CASSWAGVGYNEQFF
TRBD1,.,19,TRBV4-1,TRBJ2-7,TGCGCCAGCAGCCCTCCCGGGACAGGGGGCTTCAGACCTGGAGGGGAGCAGTACTTC,CASSPPGTGGFRPGGEQYF
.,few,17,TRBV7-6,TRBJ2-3,TGTGCCAGCAGCCTCACTAGGAGGACGGGCAACACAGATACGCAGTATTTT,CASSLTRRTGNTDTQYF
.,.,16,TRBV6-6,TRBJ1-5,TGTGCCAGCAGTTTCCGCGGGGCCGATAGCAATCAGCCCCAGCATTTT,CASSFRGADSNQPQHF
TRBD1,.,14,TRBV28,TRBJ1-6,TGTGCCAGCAGTGGGGACAGTTACAATTCACCCCTCCACTTT,CASSGDSYNSPLHF
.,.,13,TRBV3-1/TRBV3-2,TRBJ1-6,TGTGCCAGCAGCCAAGCGCTGTCGGGTTCCCTCCACTTT,CASSQALSGSLHF
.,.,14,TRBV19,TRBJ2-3,TGTGCCAGTAGTATTCAAGTTAGCACAGATACGCAGTATTTT,CASSIQVSTDTQYF
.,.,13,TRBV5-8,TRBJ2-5,TGTGCCAGCAGCTTGGGCAAACAAGAGACCCAGTACTTC,CASSLGKQETQYF
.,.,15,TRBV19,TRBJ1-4,TGTGCCAGTAGTACCCACGGTGCAACTAATGAAAAACTGTTTTTT,CASSTHGATNEKLFF